This T cell receptor (beta chain) comes out of a study of T cell repertoires in cytomegalovirus infection. Regarding this clonotype: What it binds is not known.

TCRdb reprocessed the reads via MiXCR and lists one record per CDR3 protein. The table has about 310,000 distinct CDR3 sequences, around a quarter seen once. Germline V CDR1 and CDR2: ENHRY, SYGVKD. The CDR3 contains 14 residues. J gave up 2 bases and V 6 bases, and 4 bases lay outside the gene matches. The specimen was cultured PBMCs, collected from culture after CMV antigen stimulation. The chain recombines TRBV10-3 with TRBJ1-5; TRBD1 agrees at 7 bases. This sequence was found in a human donor in good health (CMV status not recorded). Some clones in this sample may be carry-over from other donors' samples. The CDR3 DNA follows: TGTGCCATCAGCCGGGACAGCGGCAATCAGCCCCAGCATTTT. It yields the protein CAISRDSGNQPQHF.